This T cell receptor (beta chain) originates from a study of blood T cells in healthy people across ages. It was with a sample-barcoded 5' primer and a J-beta primer mix that a second PCR of roughly 6 to 12 cycles was run. TCRdb processed the 5' RACE reads anew with MiXCR; each CDR3 protein has one entry. The sample records 800,000 to 950,000 distinct CDR3 sequences, approximately 32% being singletons. CDR3 length: 17 amino acids. The V segment lost 2 bases and the J segment 10 bases; nucleotides outside the gene matches: 16. Germline CDR1 and CDR2: MNHEY and SVGEGT. Points from the study as a whole: Long-lived donors exceeded aged donors in naive CD4+ cells and diversity.

Ranging in age from roughly 6 to 100, the donors were healthy Caucasian individuals from Russia. They isolated at least 6 million PBMCs from each sample. In the case of this clonotype: Its antigen is not identified.

These data also formed part of another study, on T cells of mothers and their children.

V usage is TRBV6-2 or TRBV6-3 and J usage is TRBJ2-1; 8 bases fit TRBD2. The source of this sequence is a woman in her 40s in good health. Sequencing was done on a sample of blood. The CDR3 reads CASSYGGGPAGAAEQFF. Written as DNA, the CDR3 is TGTGCCAGCAGTTACGGGGGCGGGCCAGCGGGGGCGGCGGAGCAGTTCTTC.